This T cell receptor (beta chain) was recovered during a study of T cell responses to AZD1222 COVID-19 vaccine. Second doses at about 4 or about 12 weeks were pooled. Using immunoSEQ multiplex PCR, the repertoire was profiled, and TCRdb retains in-frame clones only, with some absent. The sample contains about 150,000 clones, around 90% of which appear only once. Germline V gene sequence: CDR1 MNHEY, CDR2 SVGAGI. Trimming cost V 7 bases and J 0 bases, with 7 bases left between them. This CDR3 contains 14 residues. V is TRBV6-5 and J is TRBJ2-6; D is ambiguous. The sequence came from an adult who received the AZD1222 COVID-19 vaccine. The sample consisted of peripheral blood, taken 28 days after the second AZD1222 dose. CDR3 DNA: TGTGCCAGCATCAAGGACTCTGGGGCCAACGTCCTGACTTTC. Amino acids: CASIKDSGANVLTF.